The table lists the clone carrying this T cell receptor (beta chain) with many counts. The antigen is unknown. Authors of the study amplified TCR beta CDR3 regions from RNA transcripts. RT-PCR in the first round (using the HTBI primer set) targeted the TCR CDR3. Each CDR3 protein gets one entry after TCRdb re-called the multiplex PCR reads with MiXCR. The top ten clones hold roughly two fifths of a sample with 350,000 to 400,000 distinct CDR3 sequences, under 20% of them seen once. The record originates from a study of T cells in Graves' hyperthyroidism and ophthalmopathy. Findings and limits, study-wide: A model using 13 V-J features told ophthalmopathy apart from stable hyperthyroidism.

Trimming removed 3 bases from V and 4 bases from J; junction bases left unmatched: 6. Looked up from germline, CDR1 is SGDLS and CDR2 is YYNGEE. The CDR3 contains 15 residues. The sequence derives from a man between 18 and 35 years old with Graves' ophthalmopathy. This chain uses TRBV9 with TRBJ2-3; 9 bases map to TRBD1. Sequencing was done on a sample of blood. CDR3 residues: CASSARTGEADTQYF. In nucleotides, the CDR3 is TGTGCCAGCAGCGCAAGGACAGGGGAGGCAGATACGCAGTATTTT.